The entry that follows covers one T cell receptor (beta chain) sequence. In the authors' workflow: Reference gene primer amplification gave estimated nucleated cell counts. The table came from immunoSEQ multiplex PCR; TCRdb's copy has only in-frame clones and leaves some out. D and trimming were read from the DNA, whereas the V and J calls and clone size are those reported in that table. The profile covers hundreds of thousands of clones, with approximately 84% appearing a single time and 1.5% to 2% taken by the ten largest. This sample was included in a study of blood T cell repertoires in COVID-19. On the study more broadly: Some COVID-19 samples were acute and others convalescent; all came from the United States, Italy and Spain.

In germline, CDR1 is MDHEN, CDR2 SYDVKM. V was clipped by 7 bases and J by 7 bases; unmatched bases: 15. The CDR3 has 15 residues. Sequences were obtained from peripheral blood. The chain recombines TRBV28 with TRBJ1-1; 7 nucleotides align to TRBD1. The TCR comes from a woman aged 80 or over with acute or convalescent COVID-19. The CDR3 sequence is CASTPGGGGRVEAFF. CDR3 nucleotides: TGTGCCAGCACCCCAGGAGGAGGGGGCAGAGTTGAAGCTTTCTTT.